The 29 T cell receptor beta chains given below trace back to one sample, sequenced in a study of CD8+CD57+ T cells in acquired aplastic anemia. CDR3 and TCR beta VDJ profiling relied on a genomic DNA template. One entry per CDR3 protein, called by TCRdb with MiXCR from the reads. The top ten clones hold approximately 3% of a sample with about 160,000 distinct CDR3 sequences, less than 60% of them seen once. Sequenced patients had shown CD8+CD57+ cell expansion by flow cytometry. The sample taken for sequencing was sorted CD4+, CD8+, or CD8+CD57+ T cells (not recorded which) from PBMCs. These receptors all come from a human donor with aplastic anemia.

The chain uses TRBV29-1 and TRBJ2-1; 7 bases line up with TRBD1. With 6 bases clipped from V and 10 bases from J, the junction kept 9 bases outside the gene matches. Germline-derived CDR1 and CDR2 are SQVTM and ANQGSEA. The CDR3 contains 12 residues. The CDR3 sequence is CSVRQGIWEQFF. DNA of the CDR3: TGCAGCGTGAGACAGGGAATATGGGAGCAGTTCTTC.

The CDR3 here is CASGTLGGNTQYF. The CDR3 bases are TGCGCCAGCGGAACCTTGGGGGGAAATACGCAGTATTTT. This sequence joins TRBV5-1 and TRBJ2-3; D perhaps matches TRBD2 (6 bases). V lost 7 bases and J lost 7, with 16 bases in between. The CDR3 extends over 13 amino acids. Germline CDR1 is SGHRS and CDR2 is YFSETQ. Looking up the rest from reference TRBV5-1 and TRBJ2-3 gives the full variable domain: KAGVTQTPRYLIKTRGQQVTLSCSPISGHRSVSWYQQTPGQGLQFLFEYFSETQRNKGNFPGRFSGRQFSNSRSEMNVSTLELGDSALYLCASGTLGGNTQYFGPGTRLTVL.

This clonotype was recorded a few times. The CDR3 coding sequence is TGTGCCAGCAGCCTTGAACCTAACTATGGCTACACCTTC. Translated: CASSLEPNYGYTF. The V call is TRBV7-2, the J call TRBJ1-2; D unclear. Germline V gene lookup returns CDR1 SGHTA and CDR2 FQGNSA. The V and J ends lost 5 bases and 0 bases respectively, with 7 bases between them. CDR3 size: 13 residues.

CDR3 region: CASSSRGLAGNLDTQYF. CDR3 nucleotide sequence: TGTGCCAGCAGCTCCCGGGGACTAGCGGGAAACCTAGATACGCAGTATTTT. The chain recombines TRBV25-1 with TRBJ2-3, with 13 bases lining up with TRBD2. CDR1 MGHDK and CDR2 SYGVNS come from the germline V gene. The J segment lost 5 bases and the V segment lost 6 bases, leaving 11 bases of the junction unmatched. The CDR3 extends over 17 amino acids.

This clonotype was counted many times. This sequence joins TRBV27 and TRBJ1-5, with D perhaps TRBD1 (6 bases). V was cut by 6 bases and J by 0 bases, with 18 bases left in between. CDR1 is MNHEY, CDR2 SMNVEV, per germline (reference sequence). CDR3 length equals 17 residues. The CDR3 region has the DNA TGTGCCAGCAGACCTACAGGGACCGGGTATAGCAATCAGCCCCAGCATTTT. Residues: CASRPTGTGYSNQPQHF.

This sequence joins TRBV6-5 and TRBJ2-7; 11 positions agree with TRBD1. V dropped 0 bases and J dropped 2; count of bases not matched to a gene: 3. The CDR3 length is 16 residues. CDR1 and CDR2 (germline): MNHEY, SVGAGI. CDR3 sequence reads: CASSYSWDRGAYEQYF. Written as DNA, the CDR3 is TGTGCCAGCAGTTACTCGTGGGACAGGGGGGCCTACGAGCAGTACTTC.

This clonotype was seen many times. This chain connects TRBV2 to TRBJ1-1; D is possibly TRBD1 (5 bases). The ends were cut back, 5 bases at V and 2 bases at J, with 12 bases in the middle. Germline V gives CDR1 SNHLY, CDR2 FYNNEI. The CDR3 consists of 14 residues. The CDR3 reads CASSLQGRNTEAFF. Here the CDR3 DNA reads TGTGCCAGCAGTCTCCAGGGCCGTAACACTGAAGCTTTCTTT.

This clonotype has at least ten counts. This rearrangement joins TRBV4-2 to TRBJ1-2; 8 bases line up with TRBD1. Germline assignment: CDR1 LGHNA and CDR2 YNFKEQ. The trim removed 0 bases at V and 7 bases at J, leaving 7 bases unmatched. The CDR3 is made up of 15 amino acids. CDR3 region: CASSQDSQGVSGYTF. CDR3 DNA: TGTGCCAGCAGCCAAGATTCACAGGGGGTTAGTGGCTACACCTTC.

On this clonotype itself: A much more abundant neighbour one base away suggests this may be a read error. The V and J genes are TRBV5-1 and TRBJ2-7, with D possibly TRBD2 on 6 matching bases. CDR3 length: 15 amino acids. Deletions cut 0 bases from V and 5 bases from J, with 15 bases between. CDR1 SGHRS and CDR2 YFSETQ come from the germline V gene. CDR3 in amino acids: CASSLEGRGYNEQYF. CDR3 DNA: TGCGCCAGCAGCTTGGAGGGACGGGGGTACAACGAGCAGTACTTC.

The chain recombines TRBV19 with TRBJ1-6; D remains unclear. Trimming removed 2 bases at V and 5 bases at J, with 10 bases between. The CDR3 has 15 residues. CDR1 and CDR2 from the germline V gene are LNHDA and SQIVND (reference sequence). The CDR3 region is CASSILGENNSPLHF. CDR3 coding DNA: TGTGCCAGTAGTATATTAGGAGAGAATAATTCACCCCTCCACTTT.

The chain couples TRBV20-1 to TRBJ2-6; D gene ambiguous. Per germline, CDR1 DFQATT and CDR2 SNEGSKA (reference sequence). The ends were cut back, 4 bases at V and 2 bases at J, with 9 bases in the middle. This CDR3 spans 14 amino acids. CDR3 sequence: CSAIDGAGANVLTF. Written as DNA, the CDR3 is TGCAGTGCTATTGATGGGGCTGGGGCCAACGTCCTGACTTTC.

The chain employs TRBV19 and TRBJ1-1; D unresolved. The CDR3 consists of 15 residues. With 7 bases removed from V and 1 base from J, the gap between germline ends came to 16 bases. The germline gives CDR1 LNHDA, CDR2 SQIVND (reference sequence). For the CDR3, the DNA is TGTGCCAGTACCGCTGCGGGGTCCCCGAACACTGAAGCTTTCTTT. Translating gives CASTAAGSPNTEAFF.

The chain uses TRBV5-1 and TRBJ2-2, with a weak D call TRBD1 (5 bases). Trimming removed 4 bases from V and 5 bases from J, with 18 bases in between. The CDR3 consists of 16 residues. Germline loops: CDR1 SGHRS, CDR2 YFSETQ. The CDR3 DNA follows: TGCGCCAGCAGCCCTCAACAAGGGGCTGGGACCGGGGAGCTGTTTTTT. Amino acids: CASSPQQGAGTGELFF.

The chain links TRBV10-3 to TRBJ2-1; D is ambiguous. The CDR3 consists of 14 residues. Per germline, CDR1 ENHRY and CDR2 SYGVKD. Trimming removed 10 bases at V and 5 bases at J, with 18 bases between. CDR3 nucleotides: TGTGCCAGCAGCCCAGATCTTTGGAACAATGAGCAGTTCTTC. Protein: CASSPDLWNNEQFF.

V and J are TRBV20-1 and TRBJ2-5; tentative D call: TRBD2 (7 bases). This CDR3 has 15 amino acids. Germline V gene sequence: CDR1 DFQATT, CDR2 SNEGSKA (reference sequence). V shed 3 bases and J shed 10 bases, with 24 bases lying between them. CDR3 region: CSARGGPASLVGQYF. DNA of the CDR3: TGCAGTGCTAGGGGGGGGCCAGCATCCCTTGTTGGCCAGTACTTC.

This clonotype has just a few counts. This could be a read error, since a much larger clone is one nucleotide away. V is TRBV9 and J is TRBJ2-7; a weak D match, TRBD2 (6 bases). Trimming left V 4 bases short and J 6 bases short, with 20 bases between. Germline V lookup: CDR1 SGDLS, CDR2 YYNGEE. The CDR3 extends over 15 amino acids. CDR3: CASSLAETRAFEQYF. The CDR3 bases are TGTGCCAGCAGCTTGGCGGAGACTAGGGCGTTCGAGCAGTACTTC.

This clonotype was found a few times. This chain joins TRBV20-1 and TRBJ2-7, with D perhaps matching TRBD1 (5 bases). V was clipped by 6 bases and J by 3 bases, with 15 bases between them. The CDR3 is 13 residues long. Germline V gene data show CDR1 as DFQATT and CDR2 as SNEGSKA (reference sequence). For the CDR3, the DNA is TGCAGTGCACCTCGGACACCAGTCTACGAGCAGTACTTC. This encodes CSAPRTPVYEQYF.

A remark on this clonotype: A much larger clone sits a single nucleotide away, making a read error possible. The chain uses TRBV7-3 and TRBJ2-1; 10 nucleotides agree with TRBD1. CDR1 and CDR2 (germline): SGHTA, FQGTGA. This CDR3 has 16 amino acids. Here the CDR3 DNA reads TGTGCCAGCAGCTTAAGGTCAGGGACAGGGGATCATGAGCAGCTCTTC. Protein sequence: CASSLRSGTGDHEQLF.

The J gene is TRBJ1-2, the V gene TRBV19; 8 bases agree with TRBD1. This CDR3 contains 14 residues. CDR1 and CDR2 (germline): LNHDA, SQIVND (reference sequence). V lost 6 bases to trimming and J lost 4 bases; unmatched junction nucleotides: 7. The CDR3 nucleotides read TGTGCCAGTAGGAGACAGGGGATCGGCTATGGCTACACCTTC. As protein: CASRRQGIGYGYTF.

Only one count was recorded for this clonotype. The chain combines TRBV7-3 with TRBJ2-5; D is perhaps TRBD2 (5 bases). The CDR3 has 13 amino acids. V lost 3 bases and J 5 bases, leaving 10 bases between the germline ends. Germline loops: CDR1 SGHTA, CDR2 FQGTGA. The CDR3 nucleotides are TGTGCCAGCAGCTTTCGGGAAGGCGAGACCCAGTACTTC. This translates into CASSFREGETQYF.

The chain recombines TRBV2 with TRBJ2-5, with D possibly being TRBD1 (5 bases). CDR1 and CDR2 from the germline V gene are SNHLY and FYNNEI. The CDR3 has 14 residues. V gave up 2 bases and J gave up 1 base, with 8 bases separating them. The CDR3 DNA follows: TGTGCCAGCAGTGAATCGACAGTCCAAGAGACCCAGTACTTC. It yields the protein CASSESTVQETQYF.

Concerning this clonotype itself: This sequence may be a read error, since a much larger clone differs from it by one base. V usage is TRBV6-7 and J usage is TRBJ2-7, with 12 bases identical to TRBD2. TRBV6-7 is an ORF, with its function uncertain. This CDR3 contains 15 residues. The CDR3 DNA follows: TGTGCCAGCAGCCGGACTAGCGGGGCCTCCCACGAGCAGTACTTC. This translates into CASSRTSGASHEQYF.

This clonotype was seen more than once but under ten times. CDR3 protein: CASSLTGLMTDTQYF. The CDR3 DNA reads as TGTGCCAGCAGCTTAACGGGACTTATGACAGATACGCAGTATTTT. The chain is built from TRBV7-3 and TRBJ2-3, with D possibly matching TRBD2 (6 bases). Germline V gives CDR1 SGHTA, CDR2 FQGTGA. Trimming cost V 0 bases and J 3 bases, with 10 bases left between them. The CDR3 is 15 amino acids. Full variable domain (rest looked up from reference TRBV7-3 and TRBJ2-3): GAGVSQTPSNKVTEKGKYVELRCDPISGHTALYWYRQSLGQGPEFLIYFQGTGAADDSGLPNDRFFAVRPEGSVSTLKIQRTERGDSAVYLCASSLTGLMTDTQYFGPGTRLTVL.

Only a few counts were recorded for this clonotype. The chain couples TRBV15 to TRBJ1-6; D is perhaps TRBD1 (5 bases). Germline-derived CDR1 and CDR2 are LNHNV and YYDKDF (reference sequence). V was pared by 5 bases and J by 8 bases, with 16 bases between. The CDR3 covers 15 residues. CDR3 nucleotide sequence: TGTGCCACCAGCGTGCGGGACGATAGTTATTCACCCCTCCACTTT. Protein sequence: CATSVRDDSYSPLHF.

This chain connects TRBV6-5 to TRBJ1-1; no clear D gene. The V gene lost 0 bases and the J gene lost 2 bases, with 7 bases spanning the gap. The CDR3 runs to 14 residues. CDR1 and CDR2 (germline): MNHEY, SVGAGI. DNA for the CDR3: TGTGCCAGCAGTTACTCGTTCAGAAACACTGAAGCTTTCTTT. Translating gives CASSYSFRNTEAFF.

The rearrangement links TRBV29-1 to TRBJ2-2; D remains unclear. In germline, CDR1 is SQVTM, CDR2 ANQGSEA. The ends were cut back, 3 bases at V and 0 bases at J, with 5 bases in the middle. The CDR3 covers 13 residues. CDR3 in amino acids: CSVDQPNTGELFF. In nucleotides, the CDR3 is TGCAGCGTTGATCAGCCGAACACCGGGGAGCTGTTTTTT.

This clonotype was seen once. The V gene is TRBV19, the J gene TRBJ2-2; 13 nucleotides align to TRBD2. The J segment lost 6 bases and the V segment lost 5 bases, leaving 3 bases of the junction unmatched. Germline CDR1 reads LNHDA; CDR2 reads SQIVND (reference sequence). This CDR3 region has 15 residues. This CDR3 is CASSWTSGSSGELFF. The CDR3 DNA reads as TGTGCCAGTAGTTGGACTAGCGGGAGTTCCGGGGAGCTGTTTTTT.

This chain links TRBV10-3 with TRBJ1-1; TRBD1 aligns across 7 bases. Germline-derived CDR1 and CDR2 are ENHRY and SYGVKD. CDR3 length equals 14 residues. With V trimmed by 2 bases and J by 5 bases, 5 bases remained unmatched. CDR3 sequence reads: CAISEGTEETEAFF. The CDR3 DNA is TGTGCCATCAGTGAGGGGACAGAAGAAACTGAAGCTTTCTTT.

This clonotype was counted at least ten times. V usage is TRBV5-4 and J usage is TRBJ1-1; TRBD1 is a possible D gene (6 bases). Trimming cost V 4 bases and J 0 bases, with 10 bases left between them. Germline values: CDR1 SGHNT, CDR2 YYREEE (reference sequence). The CDR3 has 14 residues. The CDR3 reads CASSKDSVNTEAFF. DNA of the CDR3: TGTGCCAGCAGCAAGGACAGCGTGAACACTGAAGCTTTCTTT.